This is a list of T cell receptor beta chains from one sample in a study of cytomegalovirus exposure and HLA in healthy donors. Only in-frame clones appear in the TCRdb table, and some are missing; sequencing was by immunoSEQ multiplex PCR. The sample yields more than 150,000 clones, under 85% seen once. Source material: PBMCs. The origin of the receptors is a man aged 50 or older in good health and CMV-seronegative. Each CDR3 is given with its conserved first and last residue. D genes are given only for firm matches. Clone size is given for some rows only: seen once, a few or many times, or a class if the clone is expanded.

j_call d_call v_call cdr3_length clone_size cdr3_nt cdr3_aa
TRBJ2-2 NA TRBV10-2 19 NA TGCGCCAGCAGTGAGGGGGCCCCCTTCGCGTGGGCCGGCACCGGGGAGCTGTTTTTT CASSEGAPFAWAGTGELFF
TRBJ1-6 TRBD1 TRBV5-4 15 NA TGTGCCAGCAGCCCTGGACAGGGCCGTAATTCACCCCTCCACTTT CASSPGQGRNSPLHF
TRBJ2-7 NA TRBV6-4 14 NA TGTGCCAGCAGTGCGGAACTAGTTTCTTCCGAGCAGTACTTC CASSAELVSSEQYF
TRBJ1-1 TRBD1 TRBV7-2 14 NA TGTGCCAGCAGCTACCTTTCAGGGGGCTCTGAAGCTTTCTTT CASSYLSGGSEAFF
TRBJ1-2 TRBD1 TRBV28 14 NA TGTGCCAGCAGTCTAGAGGACAGGGTTCATGGCTACACCTTC CASSLEDRVHGYTF
TRBJ1-1 NA TRBV4-1 13 few TGCGCCAGCAGCGGCAGGGAGAACACTGAAGCTTTCTTT CASSGRENTEAFF
TRBJ1-2 TRBD1 TRBV6-1 15 NA TGTGCCAGTCGTATCGGGGGGGACAGGGCCGTCGGCTACACCTTC CASRIGGDRAVGYTF
TRBJ2-7 TRBD2 TRBV6-5 15 NA TGTGCCAGCAGTTACATGGGCCAGGGACTATACGAGCAGTACTTC CASSYMGQGLYEQYF
TRBJ2-7 TRBD1 TRBV6-1 13 NA TGTGCCAGCGAAGACAGGGTAAAGAACGAGCAGTACTTC CASEDRVKNEQYF
TRBJ2-7 TRBD2 TRBV6-5 15 NA TGTGCCAGCAGGCCGGGACTAGCGGCCTTAGGCGAGCAGTACTTC CASRPGLAALGEQYF
TRBJ2-7 TRBD2 TRBV10-3 15 once TGTGCCATCAGTTTGGGGGGGGGAAAGACCTACGAGCAGTACTTC CAISLGGGKTYEQYF
TRBJ2-7 TRBD2 TRBV5-6 18 NA TGTGCCAGCAGCGTTAGCGGGGTGGCCCGTAATAGCTCCTACGAGCAGTACTTC CASSVSGVARNSSYEQYF
TRBJ1-2 NA TRBV28 14 once TGTGCCAGCAGACGGGAGGGATTGAACTATGGCTACACCTTC CASRREGLNYGYTF
TRBJ2-1 TRBD1 TRBV7-2 16 NA TGTGCCAGCAGCTTACGAGCCGGGACAGGGGACAATGAGCAGTTCTTC CASSLRAGTGDNEQFF
TRBJ2-3 NA TRBV18 14 NA TGTGCCAGCTCACCCGGAGGGGGGGAAGATACGCAGTATTTT CASSPGGGEDTQYF
TRBJ1-5 TRBD1 TRBV2 13 once TGTGCCAGCAAGGGGACAGGAGATCAGCCCCAGCATTTT CASKGTGDQPQHF
TRBJ2-7 TRBD1 TRBV7-9 16 NA TGTTCCAGCAGCCCGACAGGGGGCGAATTCACCTACGAGCAGTACTTC CSSSPTGGEFTYEQYF
TRBJ2-1 NA TRBV5-6 13 NA TGTGCCAGCAGCAACGGGGTTTACAATGAGCAGTTCTTC CASSNGVYNEQFF
TRBJ2-7 NA TRBV7-2 15 NA TGTGCCAGCAGCTTCTCGAGGGGGGGCGGTTACGAGCAGTACTTC CASSFSRGGGYEQYF
TRBJ2-5 NA TRBV19 15 NA TGTGCCAGTAGTAAGGTTCGGGGTCGCGGGGGACAACAGTACTTC CASSKVRGRGGQQYF
TRBJ2-7 NA TRBV6-1 12 NA TGTGCCTCTCGGGCGGGGAATCGGGAGCAGTACTTC CASRAGNREQYF
TRBJ2-3 TRBD2 TRBV28 13 NA TGTGCCAGCAGGGGGGGGTCCACAGATACGCAGTATTTT CASRGGSTDTQYF
TRBJ2-7 NA TRBV6-5 13 few TGTGCCAGCAGCCTCGTACAGGGATGGGAGCAGTACTTC CASSLVQGWEQYF
TRBJ2-1 TRBD2 TRBV6-5 16 NA TGTGCCAGCAGTTCCACCGGACTAGCGGGAGGCAATGAGCAGTTCTTC CASSSTGLAGGNEQFF
TRBJ2-5 TRBD1 TRBV9 16 NA TGTGCCAGCAGCGTAGCGGCAGGGGGTTCCAAAGAGACCCAGTACTTC CASSVAAGGSKETQYF
TRBJ2-1 TRBD2 TRBV10-3 12 NA TGTGCCATCATGGGAGGGAGGGATGAGCAGTTCTTC CAIMGGRDEQFF
TRBJ1-2 TRBD1 TRBV19 13 NA TGTGCCAGTAGTGTAGATCGGGACAGGTACTACACCTTC CASSVDRDRYYTF
TRBJ1-5 NA TRBV5-5 16 few TGTGCCAGCAGCTTCGTAGTTGGCAGACATAATCAGCCCCAGCATTTT CASSFVVGRHNQPQHF
TRBJ1-5 TRBD1 TRBV28 14 NA TGTGCCAGCAGTGACCCACAGGGGAATCAGCCCCAGCATTTT CASSDPQGNQPQHF
TRBJ2-2 TRBD1 TRBV5-1 14 NA TGCGCCAGCAGCTGGACAGGGAACACCGGGGAGCTGTTTTTT CASSWTGNTGELFF
TRBJ1-3 NA TRBV20-1 11 NA TGCAGTGCTAGAGTGATAGACACCATATATTTT CSARVIDTIYF
TRBJ2-7 NA TRBV19 16 NA TGTGCCAGTAGTTCCCTCGTAGAGGGAAGGCCCTACGAGCAGTACTTC CASSSLVEGRPYEQYF
TRBJ1-5 NA TRBV19 15 NA TGTGCCAGTAGCGAACAGGGTAGTAGCAATCAGCCCCAGCATTTT CASSEQGSSNQPQHF
TRBJ1-5 NA TRBV30 15 NA TGTGCCTGGGGGGGAAAGGGGGTTAGCAATCAGCCCCAGCATTTT CAWGGKGVSNQPQHF
TRBJ2-5 TRBD2 TRBV7-9 14 NA TGTGCCAGCAGCTCATTTGGGGGGGGAGAGACCCAGTACTTC CASSSFGGGETQYF
TRBJ1-5 NA TRBV9 15 NA TGTGCCAGCAGCGTAGATGGTCAGGGTTTCCAGCCCCAGCATTTT CASSVDGQGFQPQHF
TRBJ2-7 NA TRBV18 14 NA TGTGCCAGCTCACCAGGAGAGACCCCCTACGAGCAGTACTTC CASSPGETPYEQYF
TRBJ2-3 NA TRBV5-1 13 NA TGCGCCAGCAGCGAACCAGGCACAGATACGCAGTATTTT CASSEPGTDTQYF
TRBJ2-1 TRBD2 TRBV5-4 16 NA TGTGCCAGCAGCCGGGAAGGGACTAGCGGTTTCAATGAGCAGTTCTTC CASSREGTSGFNEQFF
TRBJ2-1 NA TRBV20-1 11 once TGCAGTGCTAGAAAGAGCAATGAGCAGTTCTTC CSARKSNEQFF
TRBJ1-4 TRBD1 TRBV6-6 13 few TGTGCCAGCAGAGGACAGGGGAATGAAAAACTGTTTTTT CASRGQGNEKLFF
TRBJ2-7 TRBD1 TRBV7-9 13 once TGTTCCAGCAGCCCTGGGACAGCCAACGAGCAGTACTTC CSSSPGTANEQYF
TRBJ2-2 TRBD2 TRBV7-2 16 NA TGTGCCAGCAGCTTAGCGGGACTAGGTGTTTCCGGGGAGCTGTTTTTT CASSLAGLGVSGELFF
TRBJ1-2 NA TRBV18 13 NA TGTGCCAGCTCACCAGCGCTAAACTATGGCTACACCTTC CASSPALNYGYTF
TRBJ2-1 TRBD2 TRBV15 15 NA TGTGCCACCAGCAGCTTCGGTAGCGGGTACAATGAGCAGTTCTTC CATSSFGSGYNEQFF
TRBJ1-1 NA TRBV29-1 12 NA TGCAGCGTTGGGGAGGGGGACACTGAAGCTTTCTTT CSVGEGDTEAFF
TRBJ1-2 TRBD1 TRBV19 15 NA TGTGCCAGTATTCCCCGGGACAGGGGAATCTATGGCTACACCTTC CASIPRDRGIYGYTF
TRBJ1-1 TRBD1 TRBV29-1 13 NA TGCAGCGTAGTAGACAGGGGGCGGACTGAAGCTTTCTTT CSVVDRGRTEAFF
TRBJ2-1 NA TRBV10-3 16 NA TGTGCCATCAGTGAGTCGGGGGGGACACTCTACAATGAGCAGTTCTTC CAISESGGTLYNEQFF
TRBJ2-1 NA TRBV4-2 14 NA TGTGCCAGCAGCCTGAAGGGGGAATACAATGAGCAGTTCTTC CASSLKGEYNEQFF
TRBJ2-3 NA TRBV6-5 13 NA TGTGCCAGCAGAGATCAGGTTGAGGATACGCAGTATTTT CASRDQVEDTQYF
TRBJ2-1 TRBD2 TRBV2 13 NA TGTGCCAGCAGAGGACTAGCGGACAATGAGCAGTTCTTC CASRGLADNEQFF
TRBJ2-2 TRBD1 TRBV2 14 NA TGTGCCAGCAGGAGTCAGGGGGCAGCCGGGGAGCTGTTTTTT CASRSQGAAGELFF